The 25 T cell receptor beta chains given below trace back to one sample, sequenced in a study of T cells in Graves' hyperthyroidism and ophthalmopathy. TCR beta CDR3 sequences were amplified from RNA transcripts. TCR CDR3 underwent first-round RT-PCR with the HTBI primer set. TCRdb passed the multiplex PCR reads through MiXCR, listing each CDR3 protein once. This sample has about 180,000 distinct CDR3 sequences; over 7.5% occur once, and the top ten carry less than 25%. Sequencing input: blood. All receptors come from a woman between 18 and 29 years old with Graves' hyperthyroidism that later progressed to Graves' ophthalmopathy.

This clonotype has a count of ten or more. The chain is built from TRBV7-2 and TRBJ2-2; no reliable D call. The CDR3 covers 12 residues. Germline V lookup: CDR1 SGHTA, CDR2 FQGNSA. The V end was cut by 5 bases, the J end by 3 bases, with 4 bases between. This chain's CDR3 is CASSQYTGELFF. The CDR3 coding sequence is TGTGCCAGCAGCCAATACACCGGGGAGCTGTTTTTT.

This clonotype was observed at least ten times. The gene calls are TRBV7-8 and TRBJ2-1; TRBD2 agrees at 9 bases. The CDR3 length is 17 residues. Germline loops: CDR1 SGHVS, CDR2 FQNEAQ. J lost 4 bases, V lost 5 bases, and 12 bases had no gene match. The CDR3 DNA reads TGTGCCAGCAGCCTCTATTTAGCGGGAGCCACTTACAATGAGCAGTTCTTC. It is translated as CASSLYLAGATYNEQFF.

This clonotype was seen many times. The chain uses TRBV20-1 and TRBJ1-2, with 7 bases matching TRBD1. V trimming: 5 bases; J trimming: 2 bases; junction bases outside the gene matches: 5. CDR3 length equals 13 residues. Germline V gene lookup returns CDR1 DFQATT and CDR2 SNEGSKA (reference sequence). The CDR3 DNA reads as TGCAGTGCTCGGGACAGTCAAAACTATGGCTACACCTTC. Its translation is CSARDSQNYGYTF.

The chain recombines TRBV30 with TRBJ1-3; TRBD1 is a possible D gene (6 bases). V dropped 3 bases and J dropped 2 bases, with 14 bases sitting between them. This CDR3 contains 15 residues. Germline lookup yields CDR1 GTSNPN and CDR2 SVGIG (reference sequence). DNA of the CDR3: TGTGCCTGGAGCCGCGGGGGCAGCGCTGGAAACACCATATATTTT. The encoded protein is CAWSRGGSAGNTIYF.

Ten or more counts support this clonotype. This rearrangement joins TRBV20-1 to TRBJ1-1; possible D gene TRBD1, 5 bases. V shed 7 bases and J shed 0 bases, with 18 bases lying between them. Germline V lookup: CDR1 DFQATT, CDR2 SNEGSKA (reference sequence). This CDR3 region has 15 residues. CDR3 loop: CSVPPQGVLNTEAFF. In DNA, the CDR3 is TGCAGTGTCCCGCCGCAAGGGGTCCTGAACACTGAAGCTTTCTTT.

The V and J genes are TRBV5-6 and TRBJ1-4; D not resolved. In germline, CDR1 is SGHDT, CDR2 YYEEEE. The CDR3 runs to 14 residues. V was shortened by 2 bases and J by 7 bases, with 12 bases between the two germline ends. The CDR3 loop is CASSLLAATEKLFF. In nucleotides, the CDR3 is TGTGCCAGCAGCTTATTGGCGGCTACTGAAAAACTGTTTTTT.

This clonotype was observed many times. The J gene is TRBJ1-3, the V gene TRBV15, with TRBD1 as a possible D gene (5 bases). Germline-derived CDR1 and CDR2 are LNHNV and YYDKDF (reference sequence). Trimming cost V 0 bases and J 7 bases, with 13 bases left between them. The CDR3 covers 15 residues. The CDR3 nucleotides read TGTGCCACCAGCAGAGAAAGGGGTTTTGACAACACCATATATTTT. Translated: CATSRERGFDNTIYF.

This clonotype was seen many times. The rearrangement links TRBV27 to TRBJ2-7; D uncertain. This CDR3 is 10 amino acids long. Germline loops: CDR1 MNHEY, CDR2 SMNVEV (reference sequence). The germline V and J ends were trimmed by 8 bases and 3 bases, with 5 bases remaining between them. CDR3 sequence: CASLFYEQYF. In DNA, the CDR3 is TGTGCCAGCCTATTCTACGAGCAGTACTTC.

At least ten counts were recorded for this clonotype. The CDR3 nucleotides read TGTGCCAGCAGCCTAGATGGGACGGGAACTAGCACAGATACGCAGTATTTT. It encodes CASSLDGTGTSTDTQYF. This chain connects TRBV7-8 to TRBJ2-3; D assignment may be TRBD1 or TRBD2 (5 bases each). The CDR3 contains 17 residues. The V gene's germline CDR1 is SGHVS and CDR2 FQNEAQ. The V end lost 5 bases, the J end lost 0 bases, and 18 bases lay between the germline ends.

This clonotype was detected only a few times. This sequence joins TRBV15 and TRBJ1-2; possible D gene TRBD1, 5 bases. Germline V lookup: CDR1 LNHNV, CDR2 YYDKDF (reference sequence). The CDR3 totals 13 residues. V shed 1 base and J shed 4 bases, with 7 bases lying between them. The CDR3 sequence: CATSRGDAYGYTF. CDR3 nucleotide sequence: TGTGCCACCAGCAGAGGGGACGCCTATGGCTACACCTTC.

This clonotype has ten or more counts. The V and J genes are TRBV20-1 and TRBJ2-1, with D perhaps matching TRBD1 or TRBD2 (5 bases each). From germline, CDR1 is DFQATT and CDR2 SNEGSKA (reference sequence). Trimming left V 0 bases short and J 12 bases short, with 12 bases between. The CDR3 has 12 residues. CDR3 sequence: CSARDPGTAQFF. DNA of the CDR3: TGCAGTGCTAGAGATCCGGGGACGGCGCAGTTCTTC.

This clonotype was observed a handful of times. This chain connects TRBV5-6 to TRBJ2-3; weak D call: TRBD1 (6 bases). The CDR3 totals 13 residues. V shed 9 bases and J shed 2 bases, with 13 bases lying between them. Germline CDR1 and CDR2: SGHDT and YYEEEE. The CDR3 DNA follows: TGTGCCACGCAAAGGACAGACACAGATACGCAGTATTTT. Translation gives CATQRTDTDTQYF.

This clonotype was detected many times. The genes are TRBV6-1 and TRBJ1-6, with 7 bases that match TRBD1. The germline V gene has CDR1 MNHNS and CDR2 SASEGT. Trimming cost V 5 bases and J 7 bases; bases outside gene matches: 5. This CDR3 is 14 amino acids long. This CDR3 is CASSRGQQNSPLHF. As DNA, the CDR3 is TGTGCCAGCAGTCGGGGACAGCAGAATTCACCCCTCCACTTT.

This clonotype was seen at least ten times. The chain couples TRBV7-6 to TRBJ2-6; D unclear. The CDR3 is 14 residues long. From germline, CDR1 is SGHVS and CDR2 FNYEAQ. Trimming pared 3 bases from V and 4 bases from J, leaving 7 bases between. The CDR3 spells CASSFGVGANVLTF. In DNA, the CDR3 is TGTGCCAGCAGCTTTGGGGTCGGGGCCAACGTCCTGACTTTC.

The rearrangement joins TRBV20-1 to TRBJ2-2, with a weak D call TRBD2 (6 bases). V was trimmed by 7 bases and J by 1 base, leaving 10 bases between them. The CDR3 consists of 13 residues. The V gene's germline CDR1 is DFQATT and CDR2 SNEGSKA (reference sequence). CDR3 residues: CSVGGMNTGELFF. Here the CDR3 DNA reads TGCAGTGTAGGCGGGATGAACACCGGGGAGCTGTTTTTT.

This clonotype was seen repeatedly, ten times or more. The chain carries TRBV6-5 and TRBJ1-4; D might be TRBD1 (5 bases). V lost 0 bases and J 8 bases, leaving 19 bases between the germline ends. The V gene's germline CDR1 is MNHEY and CDR2 SVGAGI. This CDR3 contains 17 residues. Written as DNA, the CDR3 is TGTGCCAGCAGTTACTCGACGACTGGGGGTTTTCGGGAAAAACTGTTTTTT. It codes for CASSYSTTGGFREKLFF.

This clonotype was seen only once. A clone one base away is much larger, so this may be a read error. The V and J genes are TRBV12-3 or TRBV12-4 and TRBJ2-1; 8 bases map to TRBD2. The CDR3 sequence is 19 residues long. V was clipped by 6 bases and J by 0 bases; unmatched bases: 16. The chain's CDR3 is CASSFSKTGGRSSYNEQFF. CDR3 DNA sequence: TGTGCCAGCAGCTTTTCAAAGACTGGCGGGAGGAGCTCCTACAATGAGCAGTTCTTC.

This clonotype was observed a few times. This chain uses TRBV19 with TRBJ1-1; TRBD1 might be the D (5 bases). Germline lookup yields CDR1 LNHDA and CDR2 SQIVND (reference sequence). The ends were cut back, 5 bases at V and 8 bases at J, with 21 bases in the middle. The CDR3 length is 15 residues. This CDR3 is CASSPQDRIIGEAFF. DNA for the CDR3: TGTGCCAGTAGTCCACAGGACCGAATCATAGGAGAAGCTTTCTTT.

This clonotype has at least ten counts. This chain links TRBV28 with TRBJ1-5; D is undetermined. Germline-derived CDR1 and CDR2 are MDHEN and SYDVKM. The CDR3 covers 14 residues. With 1 base removed from V and 0 bases from J, the gap between germline ends came to 4 bases. CDR3 DNA: TGTGCCAGCAGTTTATTAAGTAGCAATCAGCCCCAGCATTTT. Encoded protein: CASSLLSSNQPQHF.

The rearrangement uses TRBV4-1 and TRBJ1-2; 7 positions agree with TRBD1. The CDR3 has 15 amino acids. V was clipped by 0 bases and J by 2 bases; unmatched bases: 3. Looked up from germline, CDR1 is MGHRA and CDR2 is YSYEKL. CDR3 loop: CASSQDGQVNYGYTF. The CDR3 DNA is TGCGCCAGCAGCCAAGATGGACAGGTGAACTATGGCTACACCTTC.

This clonotype was detected many times. The chain has TRBV29-1 and TRBJ2-2; 8 bases are shared with TRBD2. Germline V gene sequence: CDR1 SQVTM, CDR2 ANQGSEA. The CDR3 extends over 13 amino acids. With V trimmed by 2 bases and J by 8 bases, 4 bases remained unmatched. The CDR3 protein is CSVEILAGGELFF. CDR3 coding DNA: TGCAGCGTTGAAATCCTAGCGGGTGGGGAGCTGTTTTTT.

This clonotype showed up many times. The chain employs TRBV20-1 and TRBJ1-1, with TRBD1 matching over 7 bases. The germline gives CDR1 DFQATT, CDR2 SNEGSKA (reference sequence). This CDR3 region has 13 residues. V dropped 4 bases and J dropped 1; count of bases not matched to a gene: 3. The CDR3 DNA sequence: TGCAGTGCTATACAGGGGTCGAACACTGAAGCTTTCTTT. Protein: CSAIQGSNTEAFF.

This clonotype came up many times. The gene calls are TRBV6-1 and TRBJ1-1; 9 bases are a match to TRBD1. This CDR3 has 14 amino acids. V was pared by 6 bases and J by 10 bases, with 12 bases of the junction left unmatched. Germline-derived CDR1 and CDR2 are MNHNS and SASEGT. The CDR3 region is CASSLDRGGRGAFF. DNA of the CDR3: TGTGCCAGCAGCCTGGACAGGGGAGGCCGGGGAGCTTTCTTT.

This clonotype was counted at least ten times. The V gene is TRBV4-1, the J gene TRBJ1-1, with D unresolved. The CDR3 covers 14 residues. Germline lookup yields CDR1 MGHRA and CDR2 YSYEKL. Trimming cost V 3 bases and J 5 bases, with 13 bases left between them. The CDR3 protein is CASSHDGEGTEAFF. The CDR3 DNA follows: TGCGCCAGCAGCCACGACGGGGAAGGGACTGAAGCTTTCTTT.

With respect to this clonotype: Given a much more abundant clone one base away, this may be a read error. The CDR3 loop reads CATAQGGGTEAFF. DNA of the CDR3: TGTGCCACAGCACAGGGGGGGGGCACTGAAGCTTTCTTT. The V call is TRBV3-1, the J call TRBJ1-1, with 8 nucleotides matching TRBD1. J gave up 4 bases and V 10 bases, and 8 bases lay outside the gene matches. The CDR3 totals 13 residues. The germline V gene has CDR1 LGHDT and CDR2 YNNKEL (reference sequence).